This entry is about one T cell receptor (beta chain). Its specificity is unknown. Measured with immunoSEQ multiplex PCR; TCRdb has only the in-frame clones, and not every one. The sample lists roughly 120,000 clones; about 85% were seen once. Trimming pared 4 bases from V and 2 bases from J, leaving 10 bases between. Germline lookup yields CDR1 SGHVS and CDR2 FQNEAQ. This CDR3 is 14 amino acids long. The data are from a study of cytomegalovirus exposure and HLA in healthy donors. Turning to the study itself: In a later analysis, the 120 or so validation repertoires were reported to have used the same platform as the 600 to 800 first-cohort repertoires. General study findings and limits: Confirmation in vitro established that a few CMV-associated chains were specific for CMV antigens.

The origin of this receptor is a man aged 18 to 35 in good health and CMV-seropositive. The sequenced sample was PBMCs. The chain recombines TRBV7-8 with TRBJ2-3, with TRBD1 as a possible D gene (5 bases). The CDR3 region has the DNA TGTGCCAGCAGCTCACGACAGTTCACAGATACGCAGTATTTT. Protein sequence: CASSSRQFTDTQYF.